What follows are 23 T cell receptor beta chains derived from one specimen sequenced in a study of cytomegalovirus exposure and HLA in healthy donors. Using immunoSEQ multiplex PCR, the repertoire was profiled, and TCRdb retains in-frame clones only, with some absent. The table shows about 49,000 clones, with around 94% occurring only once. Sequenced: PBMCs. The receptors were gathered from a man younger than 35 in good health and CMV-seronegative.

The DNA of the CDR3 is TGTGCCAGCAGCTTAGGGGGACAGCCCCAAGAGACCCAGTACTTC. Protein sequence: CASSLGGQPQETQYF. The chain uses TRBV11-2 and TRBJ2-5, with TRBD1 matching 7 bases. CDR1 and CDR2 (germline): SGHAT, FQNNGV. Germline trimming cut 1 base from V and 1 base from J; bases unmatched to any gene: 3. The CDR3 is made up of 15 amino acids.

This clone came up a few times. This chain links TRBV7-2 with TRBJ2-3; TRBD2 aligns across 14 bases. CDR1 and CDR2 (germline): SGHTA, FQGNSA. The junction had 6 bases not matched to a gene; V was cut back by 1 base and J by 3 bases. The CDR3 runs 18 residues. CDR3 DNA: TGTGCCAGCAGCTTAGTGGGGACTAGCGGGAGCGCGACAGATACGCAGTATTTT. Translated: CASSLVGTSGSATDTQYF. The whole variable domain, remainder taken from reference TRBV7-2 and TRBJ2-3, is GAGVSQSPSNKVTEKGKDVELRCDPISGHTALYWYRQSLGQGLEFLIYFQGNSAPDKSGLPSDRFSAERTGGSVSTLTIQRTQQEDSAVYLCASSLVGTSGSATDTQYFGPGTRLTVL.

V usage is TRBV15 and J usage is TRBJ2-5, with TRBD1 matching 10 bases. The V and J ends lost 3 bases and 5 bases, in that order; junction bases with no gene match: 9. CDR1 and CDR2 from the germline V gene are LNHNV and YYDKDF (reference sequence). The CDR3 totals 16 residues. The CDR3 nucleotides read TGTGCCACCAGCAGGCGGACAGGGGGGAGGATGGAGACCCAGTACTTC. Translation: CATSRRTGGRMETQYF.

CDR3 amino acids: CASSEGLAGVETGELFF. In DNA form, the CDR3 reads TGTGCCAGCAGCGAGGGACTAGCGGGAGTAGAGACCGGGGAGCTGTTTTTT. The chain couples TRBV7-2 to TRBJ2-2; 14 bases align to TRBD2. The CDR3 length is 17 residues. CDR1 is SGHTA, CDR2 FQGNSA, per germline. Trimming at V came to 5 bases and at J to 5 bases, leaving 7 bases not matched to a gene.

This chain links TRBV11-2 with TRBJ1-1, with unresolved D. V was trimmed by 5 bases and J by 1 base, leaving 14 bases between them. There are 15 residues in the CDR3. Germline values: CDR1 SGHAT, CDR2 FQNNGV. The CDR3 nucleotides are TGTGCCAGCAGCCCTAGCCAGGTCGCGAACACTGAAGCTTTCTTT. It translates to CASSPSQVANTEAFF.

The rearrangement joins TRBV28 to TRBJ2-4; possibly TRBD2 for D (5 bases). V lost 5 bases and J 0 bases, leaving 11 bases between the germline ends. The CDR3 spans 15 residues. CDR1 and CDR2 from the germline V gene are MDHEN and SYDVKM. CDR3 nucleotides: TGTGCCAGCAGTCCCCTGAGGGTAGCCAAAAACATTCAGTACTTC. It codes for CASSPLRVAKNIQYF.

This clone has just one count. The chain is built from TRBV2 and TRBJ2-5, with 11 bases aligning to TRBD2. CDR1 is SNHLY and CDR2 is FYNNEI in the germline V gene. The J segment lost 5 bases and the V segment lost 4 bases, leaving 6 bases of the junction unmatched. The CDR3 is 15 amino acids. CDR3: CASSASLAGVETQYF. As DNA, the CDR3 is TGTGCCAGCAGTGCCTCACTAGCGGGAGTCGAGACCCAGTACTTC.

The chain is built from TRBV5-1 and TRBJ2-5; TRBD1 aligns across 7 bases. V was pared by 6 bases and J by 6 bases, with 14 bases of the junction left unmatched. Germline CDR1 and CDR2: SGHRS and YFSETQ. CDR3 length equals 15 residues. The CDR3 sequence is CASTRGGEGAKTQYF. DNA for the CDR3: TGCGCCAGCACCCGAGGTGGAGAGGGGGCGAAGACCCAGTACTTC.

The V and J genes are TRBV30 and TRBJ1-2, with D hard to call. Between the trimmed V and J ends, which lost 0 bases and 1 base, there was a span of 12 bases. There are 15 residues in the CDR3. Germline V gene data show CDR1 as GTSNPN and CDR2 as SVGIG (reference sequence). Written as DNA, the CDR3 is TGTGCCTGGAGTGTTTCTCGGGTCGGTAACTATGGCTACACCTTC. It encodes CAWSVSRVGNYGYTF.

This chain joins TRBV29-1 and TRBJ2-5; weak D call: TRBD2 (5 bases). V dropped 1 base and J dropped 3 bases, with 9 bases sitting between them. In germline, CDR1 is SQVTM, CDR2 ANQGSEA. This CDR3 region has 13 residues. CDR3 in amino acids: CSVEVGNEETQYF. As DNA, the CDR3 is TGCAGCGTTGAAGTCGGGAATGAAGAGACCCAGTACTTC. Together with reference TRBV29-1 and TRBJ2-5, the CDR3 gives the full variable domain: SAVISQKPSRDICQRGTSLTIQCQVDSQVTMMFWYRQQPGQSLTLIATANQGSEATYESGFVIDKFPISRPNLTFSTLTVSNMSPEDSSIYLCSVEVGNEETQYFGPGTRLLVL.

The rearrangement uses TRBV4-1 and TRBJ2-3; tentatively, D is TRBD1 (5 bases). The CDR3 is 15 residues long. The V end lost 8 bases, the J end lost 4 bases, and 19 bases lay between the germline ends. Germline V gene data show CDR1 as MGHRA and CDR2 as YSYEKL. CDR3 sequence (DNA): TGCGCCAGCTCATCTTTAGGGGTCAGTGCAGATACGCAGTATTTT. Translating it yields CASSSLGVSADTQYF.

The rearrangement links TRBV5-5 to TRBJ2-5, with D possibly being TRBD1 (6 bases). V was clipped by 3 bases and J by 1 base, with 22 bases between them. In germline, CDR1 is SGHKS, CDR2 YYEKEE (reference sequence). The CDR3 spans 18 residues. The CDR3 protein is CASSSRQFQGPFQETQYF. The DNA for the CDR3 is TGTGCCAGCAGCTCCCGCCAGTTCCAGGGGCCCTTCCAAGAGACCCAGTACTTC.

The chain recombines TRBV5-1 with TRBJ2-5; TRBD1 matches at 7 bases. Germline CDR1 SGHRS, CDR2 YFSETQ. CDR3 length equals 13 residues. After removal of 9 bases from V and 5 bases from J, the junction contained 10 bases not matched to a gene. This CDR3 reads CATSGQLGETQYF. The CDR3 coding sequence is TGCGCCACCTCGGGACAGCTAGGGGAGACCCAGTACTTC.

This chain links TRBV2 with TRBJ1-5; no clear D gene. Between the trimmed V and J ends, which lost 1 base and 5 bases, there was a span of 9 bases. The CDR3 sequence is 14 residues long. Germline loops: CDR1 SNHLY, CDR2 FYNNEI. In DNA, the CDR3 is TGTGCCAGCAGTGAAGGACACGGTCATCAGCCCCAGCATTTT. Amino acids: CASSEGHGHQPQHF.

The gene calls are TRBV15 and TRBJ2-3; 7 bases agree with TRBD2. The junction had 5 bases not matched to a gene; V was cut back by 1 base and J by 1 base. Germline lookup yields CDR1 LNHNV and CDR2 YYDKDF (reference sequence). CDR3 length equals 16 residues. The CDR3 spells CATSRGGGSGTDTQYF. The CDR3 DNA sequence: TGTGCCACCAGCAGAGGGGGCGGGAGCGGCACAGATACGCAGTATTTT.

The chain couples TRBV5-5 to TRBJ2-7; 7 bases align to TRBD2. J was trimmed by 1 base and V by 1 base; bases with no gene match: 2. This CDR3 region has 14 residues. Germline V gene lookup returns CDR1 SGHKS and CDR2 YYEKEE (reference sequence). CDR3 DNA: TGTGCCAGCAGCTTGTCTAGCGGTTCCTACGAGCAGTACTTC. This gives the protein CASSLSSGSYEQYF.

This clone appeared a few times. The V and J genes are TRBV28 and TRBJ2-7, with a weak D call TRBD2 (5 bases). Trimming took 4 bases from V and 10 from J, leaving 14 bases between them. The germline V gene encodes CDR1 MDHEN and CDR2 SYDVKM. The CDR3 extends over 12 amino acids. CDR3 loop: CASSSGLLSQYF. DNA of the CDR3: TGTGCCAGCAGTTCCGGACTCCTCAGTCAGTACTTC.

As regards this clone: The same CDR3 is also encoded by other DNA sequences in this sample. The genes are TRBV28 and TRBJ2-7; D possibly corresponds to TRBD2 (6 bases). Germline loops: CDR1 MDHEN, CDR2 SYDVKM. The germline V and J ends were trimmed by 4 bases and 3 bases, with 16 bases remaining between them. The CDR3 has 15 residues. CDR3: CASSSPGGLSYEQYF. The CDR3 region has the DNA TGTGCCAGCAGTTCCCCCGGGGGTCTAAGCTACGAGCAGTACTTC.

This clone was seen a few times. This chain joins TRBV5-8 and TRBJ2-5, with 7 bases lining up with TRBD2. Trimming removed 4 bases from V and 1 base from J; junction bases left unmatched: 7. The CDR3 is 15 residues long. Germline values: CDR1 SGHTS, CDR2 YDEGEE. CDR3 bases: TGTGCCAGCAGCCCGGGAGGTGGGGGCCAAGAGACCCAGTACTTC. Amino acids: CASSPGGGGQETQYF. Looking up the rest from reference TRBV5-8 and TRBJ2-5 gives the full variable domain: EAGVTQSPTHLIKTRGQQATLRCSPISGHTSVYWYQQALGLGLQFLLWYDEGEERNRGNFPPRFSGRQFPNYSSELNVNALELEDSALYLCASSPGGGGQETQYFGPGTRLLVL.

This clone was recorded only once. This chain uses TRBV30 with TRBJ1-3; D is possibly TRBD1 (5 bases). Germline V lookup: CDR1 GTSNPN, CDR2 SVGIG (reference sequence). The CDR3 loop spans 13 amino acids. Trimming removed 3 bases from V and 2 bases from J, with 8 bases in between. CDR3: CAWRRGAGNTIYF. The CDR3 region has the DNA TGTGCCTGGAGAAGGGGCGCTGGAAACACCATATATTTT. Supplemented by reference TRBV30 and TRBJ1-3, the full variable domain reads SQTIHQWPATLVQPVGSPLSLECTVEGTSNPNLYWYRQAAGRGLQLLFYSVGIGQISSEVPQNLSASRPQDRQFILSSKKLLLSDSGFYLCAWRRGAGNTIYFGEGSWLTVV.

The chain combines TRBV11-2 with TRBJ2-7; 9 bases line up with TRBD1. CDR3 length: 14 residues. The junction had 5 bases not matched to a gene; V was cut back by 5 bases and J by 3 bases. The germline CDR1 and CDR2 sequences are SGHAT and FQNNGV. The CDR3 DNA is TGTGCCAGCAGCATGATGACAGGGGGCTACGAGCAGTACTTC. It yields the protein CASSMMTGGYEQYF.

The gene calls are TRBV18 and TRBJ1-3, with D uncertain. Between the trimmed V and J ends, which lost 3 bases and 0 bases, there was a span of 12 bases. The V gene's germline CDR1 is KGHSH and CDR2 LQKENI. The CDR3 loop spans 16 amino acids. The CDR3: CASSPPGRTSGNTIYF. CDR3 coding DNA: TGTGCCAGCTCACCCCCTGGGAGGACCTCTGGAAACACCATATATTTT.

V usage is TRBV2 and J usage is TRBJ1-2; 12 bases match TRBD1. The CDR3 loop spans 14 amino acids. Per the germline V gene, CDR1 is SNHLY and CDR2 is FYNNEI. V lost 5 bases and J lost 8; bases outside the gene matches: 6. CDR3 in DNA: TGTGCCAGCAGTCGGGACAGGGGGCGCGGGGGCTACACCTTC. Its translation is CASSRDRGRGGYTF.